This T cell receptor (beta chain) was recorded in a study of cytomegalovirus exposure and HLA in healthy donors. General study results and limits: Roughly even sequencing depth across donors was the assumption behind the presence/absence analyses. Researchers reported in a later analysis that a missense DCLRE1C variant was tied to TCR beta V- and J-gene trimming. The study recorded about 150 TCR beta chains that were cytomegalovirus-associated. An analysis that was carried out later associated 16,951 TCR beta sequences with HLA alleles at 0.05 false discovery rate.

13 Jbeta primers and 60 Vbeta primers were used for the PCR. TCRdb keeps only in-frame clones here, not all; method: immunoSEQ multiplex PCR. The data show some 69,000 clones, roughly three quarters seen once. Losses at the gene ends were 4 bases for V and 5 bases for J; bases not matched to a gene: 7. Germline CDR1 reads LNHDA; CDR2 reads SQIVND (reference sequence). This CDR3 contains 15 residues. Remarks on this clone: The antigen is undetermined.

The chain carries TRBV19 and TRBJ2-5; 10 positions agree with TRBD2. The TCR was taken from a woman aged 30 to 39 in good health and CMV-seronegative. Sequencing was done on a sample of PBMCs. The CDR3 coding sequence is TGTGCCAGTAGTACTAGCGGGGGTACTCTGGAGACCCAGTACTTC. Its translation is CASSTSGGTLETQYF.